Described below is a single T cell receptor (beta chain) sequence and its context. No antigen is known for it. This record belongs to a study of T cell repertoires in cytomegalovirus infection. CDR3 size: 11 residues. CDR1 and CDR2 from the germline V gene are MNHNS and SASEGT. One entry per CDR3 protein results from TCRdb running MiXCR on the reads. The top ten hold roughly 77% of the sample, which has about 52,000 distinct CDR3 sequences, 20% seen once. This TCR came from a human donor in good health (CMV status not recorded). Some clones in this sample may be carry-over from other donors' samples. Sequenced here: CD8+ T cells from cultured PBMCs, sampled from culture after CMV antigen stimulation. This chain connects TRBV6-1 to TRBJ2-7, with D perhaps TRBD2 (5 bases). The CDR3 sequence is CGTGFSYEQYF. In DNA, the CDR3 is TGTGGGACTGGGTTCTCCTACGAGCAGTACTTC.